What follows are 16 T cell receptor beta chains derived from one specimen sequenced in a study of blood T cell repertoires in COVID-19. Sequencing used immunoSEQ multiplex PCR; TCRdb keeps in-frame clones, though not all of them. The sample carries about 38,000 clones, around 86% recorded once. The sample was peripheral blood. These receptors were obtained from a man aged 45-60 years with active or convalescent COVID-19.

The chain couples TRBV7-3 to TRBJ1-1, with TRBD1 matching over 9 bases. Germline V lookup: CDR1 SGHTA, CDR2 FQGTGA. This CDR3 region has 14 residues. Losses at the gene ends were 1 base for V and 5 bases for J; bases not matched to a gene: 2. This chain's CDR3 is CASSLRGQGTEAFF. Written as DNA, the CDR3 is TGTGCCAGCAGCTTAAGGGGACAGGGTACTGAAGCTTTCTTT. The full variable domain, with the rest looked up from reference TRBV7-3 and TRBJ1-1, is GAGVSQTPSNKVTEKGKYVELRCDPISGHTALYWYRQSLGQGPEFLIYFQGTGAADDSGLPNDRFFAVRPEGSVSTLKIQRTERGDSAVYLCASSLRGQGTEAFFGQGTRLTVV.

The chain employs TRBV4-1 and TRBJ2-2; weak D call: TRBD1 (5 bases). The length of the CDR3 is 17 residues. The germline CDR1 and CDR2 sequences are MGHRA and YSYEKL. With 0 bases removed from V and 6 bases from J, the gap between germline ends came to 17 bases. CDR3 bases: TGCGCCAGCAGCCAAGACATGGGGCTAGGGGTGGCCGGGGAGCTGTTTTTT. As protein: CASSQDMGLGVAGELFF.

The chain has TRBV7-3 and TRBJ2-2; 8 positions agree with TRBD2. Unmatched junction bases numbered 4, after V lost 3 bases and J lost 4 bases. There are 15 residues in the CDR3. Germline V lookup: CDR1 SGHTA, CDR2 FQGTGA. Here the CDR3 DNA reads TGTGCCAGCAGCTTCGGGAGGGTGGGCACCGGGGAGCTGTTTTTT. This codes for CASSFGRVGTGELFF.

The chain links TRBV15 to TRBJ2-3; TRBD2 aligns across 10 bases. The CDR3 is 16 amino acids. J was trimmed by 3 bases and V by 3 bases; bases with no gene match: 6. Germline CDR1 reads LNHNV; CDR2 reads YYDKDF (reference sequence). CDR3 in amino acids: CATSSALAGNTDTQYF. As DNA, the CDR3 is TGTGCCACCAGCAGCGCACTAGCGGGAAATACAGATACGCAGTATTTT.

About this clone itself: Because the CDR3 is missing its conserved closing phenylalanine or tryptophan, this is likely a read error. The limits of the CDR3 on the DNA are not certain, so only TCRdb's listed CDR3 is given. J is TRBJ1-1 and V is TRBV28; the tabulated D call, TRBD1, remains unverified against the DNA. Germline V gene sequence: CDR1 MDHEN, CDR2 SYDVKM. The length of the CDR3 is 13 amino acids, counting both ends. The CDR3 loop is CASSFRAGQAELS.

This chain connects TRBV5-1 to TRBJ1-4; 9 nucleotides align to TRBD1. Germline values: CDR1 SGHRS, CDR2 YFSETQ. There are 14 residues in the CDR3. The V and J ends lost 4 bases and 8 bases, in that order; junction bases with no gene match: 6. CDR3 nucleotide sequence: TGCGCCAGCAGCCCACAGGGGGCGGGAGAAAAACTGTTTTTT. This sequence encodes CASSPQGAGEKLFF.

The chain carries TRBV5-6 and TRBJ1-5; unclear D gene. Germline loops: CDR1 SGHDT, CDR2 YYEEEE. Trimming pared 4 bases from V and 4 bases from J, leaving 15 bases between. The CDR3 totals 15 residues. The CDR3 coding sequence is TGTGCCAGCAGCCCTGTGGAGGGTATGAATCAGCCCCAGCATTTT. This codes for CASSPVEGMNQPQHF.

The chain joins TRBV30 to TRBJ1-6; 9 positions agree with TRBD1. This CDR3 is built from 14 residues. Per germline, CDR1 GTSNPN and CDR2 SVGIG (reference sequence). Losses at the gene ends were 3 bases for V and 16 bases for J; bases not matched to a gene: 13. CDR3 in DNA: TGTGCCTGGAGGCCCGGACAGGGGTTGACGTGGCTCCACTTT. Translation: CAWRPGQGLTWLHF.

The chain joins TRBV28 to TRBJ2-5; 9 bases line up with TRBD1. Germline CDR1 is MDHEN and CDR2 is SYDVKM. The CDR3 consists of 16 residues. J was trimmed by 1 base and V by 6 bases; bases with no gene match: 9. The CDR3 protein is CASSLTGGPLQETQYF. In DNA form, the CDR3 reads TGTGCCAGCAGCCTTACAGGGGGCCCCCTCCAAGAGACCCAGTACTTC.

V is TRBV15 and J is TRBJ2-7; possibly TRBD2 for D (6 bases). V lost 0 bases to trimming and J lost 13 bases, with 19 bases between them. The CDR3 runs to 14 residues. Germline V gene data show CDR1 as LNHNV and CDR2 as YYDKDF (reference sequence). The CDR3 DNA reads TGTGCCACCAGCAGAGATCCCAATACCGGGACTGTATACTTC. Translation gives CATSRDPNTGTVYF. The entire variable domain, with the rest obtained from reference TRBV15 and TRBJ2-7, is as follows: DAMVIQNPRYQVTQFGKPVTLSCSQTLNHNVMYWYQQKSSQAPKLLFHYYDKDFNNEADTPDNFQSRRPNTSFCFLDIRSPGLGDTAMYLCATSRDPNTGTVYFGPGTRLTVT.

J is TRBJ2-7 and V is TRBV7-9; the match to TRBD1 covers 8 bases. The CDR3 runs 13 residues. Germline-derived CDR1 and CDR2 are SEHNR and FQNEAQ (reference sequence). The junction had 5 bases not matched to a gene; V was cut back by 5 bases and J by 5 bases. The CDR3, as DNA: TGTGCCAGCAGCACGACAGGGGAGGACGAGCAGTACGTC. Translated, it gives CASSTTGEDEQYV.

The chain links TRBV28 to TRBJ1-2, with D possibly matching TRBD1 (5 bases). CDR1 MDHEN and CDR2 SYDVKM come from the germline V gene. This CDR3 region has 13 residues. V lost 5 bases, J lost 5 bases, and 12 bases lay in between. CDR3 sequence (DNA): TGTGCCAGCAGTAGACAGCCCGTATATGGCTACACCTTC. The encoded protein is CASSRQPVYGYTF.

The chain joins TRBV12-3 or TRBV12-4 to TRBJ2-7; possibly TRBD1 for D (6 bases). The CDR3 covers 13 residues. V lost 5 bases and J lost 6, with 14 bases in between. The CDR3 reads CASSPRQEGEQYF. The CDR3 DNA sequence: TGTGCCAGCAGTCCGCGACAGGAAGGCGAGCAGTACTTC.

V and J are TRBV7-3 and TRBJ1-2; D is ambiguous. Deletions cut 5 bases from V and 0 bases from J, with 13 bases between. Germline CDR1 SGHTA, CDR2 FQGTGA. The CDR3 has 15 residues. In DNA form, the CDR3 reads TGTGCCAGCAGCACGAACGGGGTAGCTAACTATGGCTACACCTTC. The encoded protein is CASSTNGVANYGYTF.

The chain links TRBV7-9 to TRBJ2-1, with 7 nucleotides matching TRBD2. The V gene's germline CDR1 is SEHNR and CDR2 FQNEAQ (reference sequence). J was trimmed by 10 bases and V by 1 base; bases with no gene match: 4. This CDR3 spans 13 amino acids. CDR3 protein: CASSLGLAIEQFF. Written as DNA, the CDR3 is TGTGCCAGCAGCTTAGGACTAGCTATAGAGCAGTTCTTC. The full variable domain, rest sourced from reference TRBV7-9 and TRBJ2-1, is DTGVSQNPRHKITKRGQNVTFRCDPISEHNRLYWYRQTLGQGPEFLTYFQNEAQLEKSRLLSDRFSAERPKGSFSTLEIQRTEQGDSAMYLCASSLGLAIEQFFGPGTRLTVL.

The CDR3 reads CASSPISGSGVLNEQFF. Here the CDR3 DNA reads TGTGCCAGCAGCCCCATTAGCGGTAGCGGGGTTTTAAATGAGCAGTTCTTC. The rearrangement joins TRBV7-2 to TRBJ2-1; 8 bases are a match to TRBD2. The V and J ends lost 5 bases and 7 bases, in that order; junction bases with no gene match: 16. CDR1 and CDR2 (germline): SGHTA, FQGNSA. The CDR3 sequence is 17 residues long.